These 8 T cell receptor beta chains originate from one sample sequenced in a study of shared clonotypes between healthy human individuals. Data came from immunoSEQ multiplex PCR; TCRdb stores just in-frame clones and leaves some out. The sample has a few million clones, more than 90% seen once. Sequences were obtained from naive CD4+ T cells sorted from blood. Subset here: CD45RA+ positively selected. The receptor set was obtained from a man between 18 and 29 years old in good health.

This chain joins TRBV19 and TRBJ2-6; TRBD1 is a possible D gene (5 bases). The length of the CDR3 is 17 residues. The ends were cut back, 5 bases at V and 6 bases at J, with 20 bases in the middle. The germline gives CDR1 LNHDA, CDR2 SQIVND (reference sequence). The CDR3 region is CASSAHFQGSKANVLTF. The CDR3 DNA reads TGTGCCAGTAGTGCCCACTTTCAGGGTAGTAAGGCCAACGTCCTGACTTTC.

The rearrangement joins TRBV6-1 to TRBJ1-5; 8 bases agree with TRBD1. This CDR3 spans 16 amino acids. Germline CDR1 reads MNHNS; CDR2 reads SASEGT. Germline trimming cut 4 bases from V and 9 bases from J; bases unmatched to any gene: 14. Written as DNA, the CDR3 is TGTGCCAGCAGTGGCCCTGGGGCAGGGGGCTTCTGGCCCCAGCATTTT. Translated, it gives CASSGPGAGGFWPQHF.

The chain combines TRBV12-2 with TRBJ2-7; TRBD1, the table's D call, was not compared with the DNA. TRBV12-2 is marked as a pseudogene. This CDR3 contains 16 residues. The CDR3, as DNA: TGTGCAAGTCGCTTAGCGAATCGGGGACAGGTGAACGAGCAGTACTTC. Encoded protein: CASRLANRGQVNEQYF.

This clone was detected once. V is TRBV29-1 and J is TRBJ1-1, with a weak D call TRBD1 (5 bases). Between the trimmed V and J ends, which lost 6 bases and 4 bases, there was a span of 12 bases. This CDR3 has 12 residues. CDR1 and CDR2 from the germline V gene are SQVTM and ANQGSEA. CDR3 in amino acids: CSVARAGTEAFF. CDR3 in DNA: TGCAGCGTAGCCAGGGCGGGCACTGAAGCTTTCTTT.

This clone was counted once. This CDR3 reads CASSITGASNYGYTF. The CDR3 DNA reads as TGTGCCAGTAGTATTACAGGAGCCTCTAACTATGGCTACACCTTC. The V and J genes are TRBV19 and TRBJ1-2, with D possibly matching TRBD1 (5 bases). The CDR3 totals 15 residues. Per germline, CDR1 LNHDA and CDR2 SQIVND (reference sequence). Deletions cut 3 bases from V and 0 bases from J, with 11 bases between. Drawing the rest from reference TRBV19 and TRBJ1-2, the complete variable domain is DGGITQSPKYLFRKEGQNVTLSCEQNLNHDAMYWYRQDPGQGLRLIYYSQIVNDFQKGDIAEGYSVSREKKESFPLTVTSAQKNPTAFYLCASSITGASNYGYTFGSGTRLTVV.

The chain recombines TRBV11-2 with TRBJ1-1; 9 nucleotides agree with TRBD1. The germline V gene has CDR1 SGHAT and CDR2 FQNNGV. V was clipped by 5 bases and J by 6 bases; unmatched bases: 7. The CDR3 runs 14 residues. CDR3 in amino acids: CASSPQQGAAEAFF. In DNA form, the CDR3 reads TGTGCCAGCAGCCCGCAACAGGGGGCAGCTGAAGCTTTCTTT.

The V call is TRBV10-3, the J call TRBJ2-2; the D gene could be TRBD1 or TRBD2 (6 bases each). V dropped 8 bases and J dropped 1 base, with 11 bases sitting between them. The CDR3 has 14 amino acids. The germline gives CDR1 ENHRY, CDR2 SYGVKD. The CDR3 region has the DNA TGTGCCATCCCCCGGGGGCGGAACACCGGGGAGCTGTTTTTT. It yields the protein CAIPRGRNTGELFF.

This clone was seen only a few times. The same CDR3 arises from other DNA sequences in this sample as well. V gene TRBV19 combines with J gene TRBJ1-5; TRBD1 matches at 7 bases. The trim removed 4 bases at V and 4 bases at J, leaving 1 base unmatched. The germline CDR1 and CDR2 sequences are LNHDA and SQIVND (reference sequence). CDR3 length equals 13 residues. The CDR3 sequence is CASSRDRNQPQHF. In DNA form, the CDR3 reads TGTGCCAGTAGTAGGGACAGAAATCAGCCCCAGCATTTT. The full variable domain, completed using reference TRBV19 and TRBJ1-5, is DGGITQSPKYLFRKEGQNVTLSCEQNLNHDAMYWYRQDPGQGLRLIYYSQIVNDFQKGDIAEGYSVSREKKESFPLTVTSAQKNPTAFYLCASSRDRNQPQHFGDGTRLSIL.